This T cell receptor beta chain comes out of a study of blood T cell repertoires in COVID-19. Per the authors' pipeline: Amplification with reference gene primers provided the estimates of nucleated cell counts. Repertoires were generated with immunoSEQ multiplex PCR, while TCRdb's copy carries only in-frame clones and drops some. The V and J calls and clone size are taken from that table; D and trimming were inferred from the DNA. The sample has about 200,000 clones, around four fifths seen once. Germline V gives CDR1 MGHDK, CDR2 SYGVNS. This CDR3 region has 12 residues. Germline trimming cut 5 bases from V and 11 bases from J; bases unmatched to any gene: 7.

This clonotype originated in a man aged 60 to 69 with COVID-19, enrolled during active disease. Sequencing used peripheral blood. The chain recombines TRBV25-1 with TRBJ1-1; 8 bases line up with TRBD1. CDR3 in amino acids: CASSSRGRVAFF. The DNA for the CDR3 is TGTGCCAGCAGTAGCAGGGGGCGCGTCGCTTTCTTT.